This T cell receptor beta chain came from a study of T cell responses to AZD1222 COVID-19 vaccine. The data were produced by immunoSEQ multiplex PCR, yet TCRdb's version contains in-frame clones alone and is incomplete. The table records tens of thousands of clones, about nine tenths of them present only once. The CDR3 contains 16 residues. Per the germline V gene, CDR1 is SGHTA and CDR2 is FQGNSA. Trimming took 6 bases from V and 4 from J; bases not matched to a gene: 12. V gene TRBV7-2 combines with J gene TRBJ2-5; TRBD2 agrees at 9 bases. This clonotype originated in an adult who received the AZD1222 COVID-19 vaccine. This sample comprised peripheral blood, obtained 28 days after the second AZD1222 dose. CDR3 in amino acids: CASSPSAGAGGETQYF. CDR3 DNA: TGTGCCAGCAGTCCTAGTGCGGGAGCGGGGGGAGAGACCCAGTACTTC.